This TCR beta chain derives from a study of TIL therapy for anti-PD-1-resistant metastatic lung cancer. This clone was seen a handful of times. Its specificity is not known. The time point here: pre-treatment sample, taken before nivolumab and TIL therapy. The tumor samples were excised metastases, mostly pleural nodules or supraclavicular lymph nodes. Enrollment ran from 2017 to early 2020. Germline V lookup: CDR1 SGHNT, CDR2 YYREEE (reference sequence). Trimming took 4 bases from V and 10 from J; bases not matched to a gene: 11. CDR3 length equals 14 residues. Sequencing used immunoSEQ v3. Only in-frame clones appear in the TCRdb table, and some are missing; sequencing was by immunoSEQ multiplex PCR. The sample has roughly 6,000 clones; approximately 66% are singletons. The study, taken as a whole, reports: This highly selected cohort may not generalize to typical lung cancer patients. TIL cultures after expansion showed higher clonality and lower diversity than baseline tumor (median about 6% vs 30%).

Sample: tumor tissue, taken at baseline. The chain links TRBV5-4 to TRBJ2-1; 7 bases match TRBD1. The TCR comes from a person between 25 and 79 years old with non-small cell lung cancer. CDR3 in DNA: TGTGCCAGCAGCCCTATAAAACAGGGGTCCGAGCAGTTCTTC. Its protein is CASSPIKQGSEQFF.